What follows are 11 T cell receptor beta chains derived from one specimen sequenced in a study of T cell repertoires in cytomegalovirus infection. For these TCRs, the target antigens are not known. TCRdb re-analysed the reads in MiXCR, keeping a single row per CDR3 protein. The sample holds fewer than 70,000 distinct CDR3 sequences; around 28% are singletons and the top ten take 59%. The specimen was CD8+ T cells from cultured PBMCs, collected from culture after CMV antigen stimulation. The receptors shown here come from a human donor in good health (CMV status not recorded). Some clones in this sample may be carry-over from other donors' samples.

With respect to this clonotype: This may arise from a read error, as a much more abundant clone is one base away. Because it lacks the conserved phenylalanine or tryptophan at the end, this CDR3 is likely a read error. The rearrangement uses TRBV27 and TRBJ1-6; no reliable D call. Germline V gene sequence: CDR1 MNHEY, CDR2 SMNVEV (reference sequence). The CDR3 spans 12 residues. V lost 5 bases to trimming and J lost 14 bases, with 13 bases between them. The CDR3 protein is CASSTPGGALHL. The CDR3 coding sequence is TGTGCCAGCAGTACCCCTGGCGGGGCCCTCCACCTT.

This clonotype was counted between two and nine times. The chain couples TRBV12-3 or TRBV12-4 to TRBJ1-6, with TRBD1 as a possible D gene (5 bases). Between the trimmed V and J ends, which lost 4 bases and 4 bases, there was a span of 5 bases. The CDR3 runs 13 residues. DNA of the CDR3: TGTGCCAGCAGTTCAGGGTATAATTCACCCCTCCACTTT. Protein product: CASSSGYNSPLHF.

The table lists this clonotype with many counts. The chain carries TRBV27 and TRBJ2-7, with no clear D. The CDR3 covers 11 residues. From germline, CDR1 is MNHEY and CDR2 SMNVEV (reference sequence). V was cut by 8 bases and J by 3 bases, with 8 bases left in between. CDR3 nucleotides: TGTGCCAGCGCTATGGGCTACGAGCAGTACTTC. Amino acid sequence: CASAMGYEQYF.

This clonotype showed up many times. This chain connects TRBV15 to TRBJ1-5, with 9 nucleotides matching TRBD1. V trimming: 3 bases; J trimming: 0 bases; junction bases outside the gene matches: 12. The V gene's germline CDR1 is LNHNV and CDR2 YYDKDF (reference sequence). The CDR3 length is 19 residues. As DNA, the CDR3 is TGTGCCACCAGCAGTAAGGGACAGGGTCTCGATGGTAGCAATCAGCCCCAGCATTTT. This gives the protein CATSSKGQGLDGSNQPQHF.

The chain employs TRBV12-3 or TRBV12-4 and TRBJ2-5; D not resolved. V lost 6 bases to trimming and J lost 0 bases, with 14 bases between them. The CDR3 contains 15 residues. The CDR3: CASSYPDLYQETQYF. DNA for the CDR3: TGTGCCAGCAGCTACCCCGACCTGTACCAAGAGACCCAGTACTTC.

Turning to this clonotype: At one end the junction does not follow the germline gene, possibly because of a read error. This sequence joins TRBV24-1 and TRBJ2-4, with no clear D. The CDR3 length is 15 residues. The germline gives CDR1 KGHDR, CDR2 SFDVKD. This chain's CDR3 is CATSAGDPPKNIQYF. CDR3 DNA sequence: TGTGCCACAAGTGCCGGCGACCCCCCGAAAAACATTCAGTACTTC.

CDR3 sequence (DNA): TGTGCCAGCAGTGACCGGGACGGCCGATGGACTAATGAAAAACTGTTTTTT. Protein: CASSDRDGRWTNEKLFF. The chain carries TRBV25-1 and TRBJ1-4; possibly TRBD1 for D (5 bases). This CDR3 contains 17 residues. Trimming pared 3 bases from V and 2 bases from J, leaving 16 bases between. Germline V lookup: CDR1 MGHDK, CDR2 SYGVNS.

This clonotype was counted ten times or more. The rearrangement uses TRBV18 and TRBJ2-1, with 10 bases matching TRBD2. The length of the CDR3 is 15 residues. J was trimmed by 10 bases and V by 2 bases; bases with no gene match: 8. Germline V gene sequence: CDR1 KGHSH, CDR2 LQKENI. The CDR3 sequence is CASSPVRLAGVEQFF. The CDR3 nucleotides read TGTGCCAGCTCACCAGTAAGGCTAGCGGGGGTAGAGCAGTTCTTC.

This chain connects TRBV10-2 to TRBJ1-4; D is unclear. V gave up 7 bases and J gave up 4 bases, with 10 bases separating them. This CDR3 contains 13 residues. The V gene's germline CDR1 is WSHSY and CDR2 SAAADI. The CDR3 DNA is TGCGCCAGCACGATGAGCCTTAATGAAAAACTGTTTTTT. Translation gives CASTMSLNEKLFF.

This clonotype was seen many times. This sequence joins TRBV7-8 and TRBJ1-1; D call uncertain. CDR1 and CDR2 from the germline V gene are SGHVS and FQNEAQ. CDR3 length equals 16 residues. Trimming took off 0 bases at V and 1 base at J, with 12 bases between the two ends. The CDR3 coding sequence is TGTGCCAGCAGCTTAGCCCTTGTCGGAGGGAACACTGAAGCTTTCTTT. Translating gives CASSLALVGGNTEAFF.

This clonotype showed up just a few times. V and J are TRBV5-4 and TRBJ1-2; unclear D gene. V shed 7 bases and J shed 6 bases, with 19 bases lying between them. The CDR3 covers 14 residues. Germline CDR1 reads SGHNT; CDR2 reads YYREEE (reference sequence). The CDR3 sequence is CASRPPQDVDGYTF. CDR3 DNA sequence: TGTGCCAGCCGGCCACCCCAGGACGTAGATGGCTACACCTTC.